This T cell receptor (beta chain) was identified during a study of blood T cell repertoires in COVID-19. Study summary: Acute and convalescent COVID-19 samples came from the United States, Italy and Spain. T cells, B-cell-depleted T cells, or PBMCs provided the cDNA or gDNA that served as material.

Per the authors' pipeline: Amplified reference gene primers provided the basis for estimating nucleated cell counts. The data were produced by immunoSEQ multiplex PCR, yet TCRdb's version contains in-frame clones alone and is incomplete. V and J calls and clone size come straight from that table; D and trimming were deduced from the DNA. The data show about 210,000 clones, with around 90% seen just once and about 3% held by the top ten. The V and J ends lost 8 bases and 4 bases respectively, with 17 bases between them. The length of the CDR3 is 14 residues. Germline V gene sequence: CDR1 KGHSH, CDR2 LQKENI.

Sequencing was performed on peripheral blood. The rearrangement joins TRBV18 to TRBJ1-2, with D maybe TRBD1 (6 bases). The sequence was collected from a man aged 55 to 70 with acute or convalescent COVID-19. The CDR3 region is CASTTSQGFYGYTF. CDR3 nucleotide sequence: TGTGCCAGCACAACTTCACAGGGTTTCTATGGCTACACCTTC.